These 30 T cell receptor beta chains were sequenced from one sample in a study of cytomegalovirus exposure and HLA in healthy donors. The PCR employed 60 Vbeta primers together with 13 Jbeta primers. Here immunoSEQ multiplex PCR was the method, and the copy in TCRdb shows in-frame clones only, minus some. The sample includes around 150,000 clones, roughly 80% of them seen just once. The material sequenced was PBMCs. Source of these receptors: a woman aged 40 to 50 in good health and CMV-seropositive.

This chain connects TRBV6-1 to TRBJ2-5; 9 nucleotides line up with TRBD2. Per the germline V gene, CDR1 is MNHNS and CDR2 is SASEGT. V dropped 3 bases and J dropped 5; count of bases not matched to a gene: 7. This CDR3 has 15 residues. CDR3: CASSEQGGRVETQYF. The CDR3, as DNA: TGTGCCAGCAGTGAGCAGGGCGGGAGGGTTGAGACCCAGTACTTC.

CDR3 protein: CASGQDLGETQYF. CDR3 bases: TGCGCCAGCGGACAGGATTTGGGGGAGACCCAGTACTTC. The chain couples TRBV5-1 to TRBJ2-5; 7 nucleotides agree with TRBD1. Trimming took 7 bases from V and 5 from J; bases not matched to a gene: 8. Germline CDR1 reads SGHRS; CDR2 reads YFSETQ. The CDR3 extends over 13 amino acids.

The V gene is TRBV27, the J gene TRBJ1-2; D perhaps matches TRBD1 (5 bases). Deletions cut 7 bases from V and 8 bases from J, with 17 bases between. The CDR3 spans 13 residues. Germline V lookup: CDR1 MNHEY, CDR2 SMNVEV (reference sequence). The CDR3 DNA sequence: TGTGCCAGCAAAGGGGTCCAGCCTATCGGCTACACCTTC. Its protein product is CASKGVQPIGYTF.

This rearrangement joins TRBV4-3 to TRBJ2-3, with D tentatively TRBD1 (6 bases). The CDR3 runs to 13 residues. V gave up 4 bases and J gave up 5 bases, with 10 bases separating them. CDR1 and CDR2 (germline): LGHNA, YSLEER. CDR3 in DNA: TGCGCCAGCAGCCTCAGGGGCGTAGATACGCAGTATTTT. Translated: CASSLRGVDTQYF.

V usage is TRBV7-2 and J usage is TRBJ2-6; D not resolved. The CDR3 sequence is 16 residues long. The germline gives CDR1 SGHTA, CDR2 FQGNSA. V shed 0 bases and J shed 0 bases, with 6 bases lying between them. CDR3 sequence: CASSLASLSGANVLTF. The CDR3, as DNA: TGTGCCAGCAGCTTAGCATCACTCTCTGGGGCCAACGTCCTGACTTTC. The full variable domain, rest sourced from reference TRBV7-2 and TRBJ2-6, is GAGVSQSPSNKVTEKGKDVELRCDPISGHTALYWYRQSLGQGLEFLIYFQGNSAPDKSGLPSDRFSAERTGGSVSTLTIQRTQQEDSAVYLCASSLASLSGANVLTFGAGSRLTVL.

A few counts support this clone. The chain couples TRBV7-9 to TRBJ1-4; TRBD1 might be the D (5 bases). The V and J ends lost 1 base and 4 bases respectively, with 10 bases between them. CDR3 length: 15 amino acids. The germline V gene encodes CDR1 SEHNR and CDR2 FQNEAQ (reference sequence). The CDR3 loop is CASSLVGDSNEKLFF. CDR3 nucleotide sequence: TGTGCCAGCAGCTTAGTCGGTGACAGTAATGAAAAACTGTTTTTT.

The chain combines TRBV7-2 with TRBJ2-1; 7 nucleotides agree with TRBD2. V dropped 5 bases and J dropped 4; count of bases not matched to a gene: 14. Germline CDR1 SGHTA, CDR2 FQGNSA. The CDR3 contains 17 residues. In DNA form, the CDR3 reads TGTGCCAGCAGCCAATGGAGGGAGGGCCCTCGGTACAATGAGCAGTTCTTC. Translating it yields CASSQWREGPRYNEQFF.

The chain combines TRBV18 with TRBJ1-1; D may be TRBD1 (5 bases). The germline V and J ends were trimmed by 6 bases and 0 bases, with 8 bases remaining between them. The CDR3 length is 13 residues. Germline-derived CDR1 and CDR2 are KGHSH and LQKENI. The CDR3 nucleotides are TGTGCCAGCTCCCCGGACATGAACACTGAAGCTTTCTTT. Amino acids: CASSPDMNTEAFF.

The V call is TRBV2, the J call TRBJ2-1; 7 positions agree with TRBD2. Germline CDR1 SNHLY, CDR2 FYNNEI. The CDR3 consists of 16 residues. After removal of 6 bases from V and 0 bases from J, the junction contained 8 bases not matched to a gene. The CDR3 DNA reads TGTGCCAGCAGGGGGAGCGGGGCGAGCTCCTACAATGAGCAGTTCTTC. This gives the protein CASRGSGASSYNEQFF.

CDR3 bases: TGTGCCAGCTCCCTCTGGGCGGACAGGGGCGGCTACACCTTC. Its translation: CASSLWADRGGYTF. The chain links TRBV28 to TRBJ1-2, with 9 bases that match TRBD1. Germline trimming cut 8 bases from V and 8 bases from J; bases unmatched to any gene: 12. This CDR3 spans 14 amino acids. Germline V gene lookup returns CDR1 MDHEN and CDR2 SYDVKM.

The rearrangement joins TRBV7-8 to TRBJ2-7, with 10 bases that match TRBD1. The V and J ends lost 3 bases and 6 bases, in that order; junction bases with no gene match: 14. The germline gives CDR1 SGHVS, CDR2 FQNEAQ. This CDR3 has 17 amino acids. CDR3 coding DNA: TGTGCCAGCAGCTTGGGACAGGGGATCAATCCGACCCGCGAGCAGTACTTC. Residues: CASSLGQGINPTREQYF.

The chain links TRBV11-2 to TRBJ2-4; TRBD2 agrees at 12 bases. The CDR3 consists of 14 residues. Per the germline V gene, CDR1 is SGHAT and CDR2 is FQNNGV. Germline trimming cut 0 bases from V and 16 bases from J; bases unmatched to any gene: 7. CDR3 protein: CASSLEASGRAPYF. The CDR3 nucleotides read TGTGCCAGCAGCTTAGAGGCTAGCGGGAGGGCCCCCTACTTC.

This clone was picked up one time. The chain carries TRBV6-1 and TRBJ1-5; D possibly corresponds to TRBD1 (6 bases). The ends were cut back, 6 bases at V and 4 bases at J, with 13 bases in the middle. Germline CDR1 is MNHNS and CDR2 is SASEGT. The CDR3 covers 14 residues. This chain's CDR3 is CASSRAQGNQPQHF. The CDR3 bases are TGTGCCAGCAGCAGGGCCCAGGGGAATCAGCCCCAGCATTTT.

The chain is built from TRBV2 and TRBJ2-2, with TRBD1 as a possible D gene (5 bases). The V gene lost 7 bases and the J gene lost 4 bases, with 13 bases spanning the gap. The CDR3 length is 14 residues. Germline V gene data show CDR1 as SNHLY and CDR2 as FYNNEI. In DNA form, the CDR3 reads TGTGCCAGCATGCAGACAAGGGGCACCGGGGAGCTGTTTTTT. It yields the protein CASMQTRGTGELFF. Full variable domain (outside the CDR3, taken from reference TRBV2 and TRBJ2-2): EPEVTQTPSHQVTQMGQEVILRCVPISNHLYFYWYRQILGQKVEFLVSFYNNEISEKSEIFDDQFSVERPDGSNFTLKIRSTKLEDSAMYFCASMQTRGTGELFFGEGSRLTVL.

This sequence joins TRBV30 and TRBJ2-7; TRBD2 agrees at 8 bases. Germline values: CDR1 GTSNPN, CDR2 SVGIG (reference sequence). There are 14 residues in the CDR3. The trim removed 0 bases at V and 1 base at J, leaving 2 bases unmatched. The CDR3 reads CAWSVRLASYEQYF. The CDR3 coding sequence is TGTGCCTGGAGTGTACGACTAGCGTCCTACGAGCAGTACTTC.

This clone has a handful of counts. The rearrangement joins TRBV2 to TRBJ2-7; TRBD2 aligns across 11 bases. V gave up 6 bases and J gave up 3 bases; unmatched junction bases: 7. Germline V CDR1 and CDR2: SNHLY, FYNNEI. The CDR3 extends over 15 amino acids. CDR3 residues: CASRLGTSGHYEQYF. In DNA form, the CDR3 reads TGTGCCAGCAGACTGGGGACTAGCGGTCACTACGAGCAGTACTTC.

The rearrangement uses TRBV27 and TRBJ2-3, with a weak D call TRBD1 (5 bases). The CDR3 is 15 amino acids. CDR1 is MNHEY and CDR2 is SMNVEV in the germline V gene (reference sequence). V was trimmed by 2 bases and J by 2 bases, leaving 11 bases between them. In DNA form, the CDR3 reads TGTGCCAGCAGTTTACCAGGGTGGGACACAGATACGCAGTATTTT. This encodes CASSLPGWDTDTQYF.

The chain is built from TRBV4-1 and TRBJ2-1, with 12 bases lining up with TRBD2. The CDR3 is made up of 16 amino acids. Trimming cost V 1 base and J 8 bases; bases outside gene matches: 6. Germline V gene sequence: CDR1 MGHRA, CDR2 YSYEKL. The CDR3 coding sequence is TGCGCCAGCAGCCAAGTCCTAGCGGGAGGGCCTTATGAGCAGTTCTTC. Amino acid sequence: CASSQVLAGGPYEQFF.

The gene calls are TRBV11-2 and TRBJ2-7; 10 bases line up with TRBD2. V lost 5 bases and J lost 3; bases outside the gene matches: 4. The CDR3 is made up of 14 amino acids. The germline CDR1 and CDR2 sequences are SGHAT and FQNNGV. In nucleotides, the CDR3 is TGTGCCAGCAGCCCACGACTAGCGGGCTACGAGCAGTACTTC. It translates to CASSPRLAGYEQYF. Full variable domain (rest looked up from reference TRBV11-2 and TRBJ2-7): EAGVAQSPRYKIIEKRQSVAFWCNPISGHATLYWYQQILGQGPKLLIQFQNNGVVDDSQLPKDRFSAERLKGVDSTLKIQPAKLEDSAVYLCASSPRLAGYEQYFGPGTRLTVT.

This clone has just one count. The gene calls are TRBV9 and TRBJ2-2, with 10 nucleotides matching TRBD1. The CDR3 is made up of 15 amino acids. Germline V CDR1 and CDR2: SGDLS, YYNGEE. V gave up 0 bases and J gave up 6 bases; unmatched junction bases: 2. Written as DNA, the CDR3 is TGTGCCAGCAGCGTAGAGGGGACAGGGGCCGGGGAGCTGTTTTTT. It is translated as CASSVEGTGAGELFF.

In this sample, this clone turned up a few times. The rearrangement joins TRBV5-1 to TRBJ2-2, with TRBD2 matching over 7 bases. CDR3 size: 14 residues. V was clipped by 4 bases and J by 3 bases; unmatched bases: 3. CDR1 and CDR2 (germline): SGHRS, YFSETQ. This chain's CDR3 is CASSPSGYTGELFF. As DNA, the CDR3 is TGCGCCAGCAGCCCTAGCGGTTACACCGGGGAGCTGTTTTTT.

The chain employs TRBV7-2 and TRBJ2-5; D possibly corresponds to TRBD2 (5 bases). Germline loops: CDR1 SGHTA, CDR2 FQGNSA. The CDR3 is made up of 13 amino acids. Trimming took off 5 bases at V and 5 bases at J, with 12 bases between the two ends. The CDR3 nucleotides read TGTGCCAGCAGCCCGGGGAGTACGGAGACCCAGTACTTC. It specifies CASSPGSTETQYF.

In this sample, this clone turned up once. The rearrangement uses TRBV14 and TRBJ1-4; no definite D call. CDR3 length equals 13 residues. V was clipped by 8 bases and J by 2 bases, with 9 bases between them. CDR1 is SGHDN, CDR2 FVKESK, per germline. The CDR3 sequence: CASSQATNEKLFF. In nucleotides, the CDR3 is TGTGCCAGCTCTCAGGCCACTAATGAAAAACTGTTTTTT.

The rearrangement uses TRBV19 and TRBJ1-6, with 7 bases fitting TRBD1. CDR1 is LNHDA and CDR2 is SQIVND in the germline V gene (reference sequence). With 7 bases clipped from V and 7 bases from J, the junction kept 7 bases outside the gene matches. The CDR3 runs to 14 residues. The DNA of the CDR3 is TGTGCCAGTACTCCGGGACAGAAAAATTCACCCCTCCACTTT. Its translation: CASTPGQKNSPLHF.

As DNA, the CDR3 is TGTGCCAGCAGCCAAGGATTCGGGAGCACCTACGAGCAGTACTTC. The encoded protein is CASSQGFGSTYEQYF. This chain links TRBV7-2 with TRBJ2-7; D possibly corresponds to TRBD2 (6 bases). V was cut by 5 bases and J by 2 bases, with 16 bases left in between. CDR1 and CDR2 from the germline V gene are SGHTA and FQGNSA. The CDR3 length is 15 residues.

The chain has TRBV5-1 and TRBJ2-7, with D possibly TRBD2 on 5 matching bases. Germline-derived CDR1 and CDR2 are SGHRS and YFSETQ. The V end was cut by 7 bases, the J end by 7 bases, with 21 bases between. The CDR3 spans 14 residues. For the CDR3, the DNA is TGCGCCAGCGCGGTGGCCTCTACCCCGGGGGAGCAGTACTTC. Protein sequence: CASAVASTPGEQYF. The variable domain in full, with the rest retrieved from reference TRBV5-1 and TRBJ2-7, is KAGVTQTPRYLIKTRGQQVTLSCSPISGHRSVSWYQQTPGQGLQFLFEYFSETQRNKGNFPGRFSGRQFSNSRSEMNVSTLELGDSALYLCASAVASTPGEQYFGPGTRLTVT.

V is TRBV7-9 and J is TRBJ2-7; D is perhaps TRBD1 (6 bases). Germline V gene sequence: CDR1 SEHNR, CDR2 FQNEAQ (reference sequence). This CDR3 is built from 12 residues. V was cut by 10 bases and J by 2 bases, with 12 bases left in between. CDR3: CAIDRTPYEQYF. CDR3 nucleotides: TGTGCCATCGACAGGACACCCTACGAGCAGTACTTC.

CDR3 DNA sequence: TGTGCCAGCAGTCAGTGGACAGGACCCAATCAGCCCCAGCATTTT. Its translation is CASSQWTGPNQPQHF. V and J are TRBV6-6 and TRBJ1-5, with 7 positions matching TRBD1. The CDR3 has 15 amino acids. J was trimmed by 3 bases and V by 5 bases; bases with no gene match: 7. Germline V gene data show CDR1 as MNHNY and CDR2 as SVGAGI (reference sequence).

This chain links TRBV7-9 with TRBJ1-4, with D maybe TRBD1 (5 bases). Per the germline V gene, CDR1 is SEHNR and CDR2 is FQNEAQ (reference sequence). The V end lost 2 bases, the J end lost 8 bases, and 15 bases lay between the germline ends. The CDR3 has 15 residues. The CDR3, as DNA: TGTGCCAGCAGCTTAATTGTAGGGGCGGGAGAAAAACTGTTTTTT. It specifies CASSLIVGAGEKLFF.

This clone was observed a few times. The chain carries TRBV4-1 and TRBJ1-6; D uncertain. V lost 0 bases and J lost 8, with 11 bases in between. This CDR3 region has 15 residues. The germline V gene has CDR1 MGHRA and CDR2 YSYEKL. The CDR3 reads CASSQDEGIYSPLHF. The CDR3 nucleotides read TGCGCCAGCAGCCAAGATGAGGGAATTTATTCACCCCTCCACTTT.